This T cell receptor (beta chain) is from a study of blood T cell repertoires in COVID-19. Using immunoSEQ multiplex PCR, the repertoire was profiled, and TCRdb retains in-frame clones only, with some absent. This table holds fewer than 250,000 clones, roughly 85% found once. The germline V gene encodes CDR1 LGHDT and CDR2 YNNKEL (reference sequence). V was pared by 2 bases and J by 5 bases, with 6 bases of the junction left unmatched. The CDR3 totals 15 residues. The material sequenced was PBMCs or T cells enriched from blood (not recorded which). The clonotype comes from a woman aged 45-59 years with acute COVID-19. The chain has TRBV3-1 (or the pseudogene TRBV3-2) and TRBJ1-1, with TRBD1 identical over 9 bases. The CDR3 here is CASSQPGQGRTEAFF. CDR3 bases: TGTGCCAGCAGCCAACCCGGACAGGGGCGAACTGAAGCTTTCTTT.